This entry lists 17 T cell receptor beta chains sequenced from one sample in a study of T-cell reconstitution after alpha-beta-depleted transplantation in children. TCRbeta library preparation incorporated unique molecular identifiers. TCRdb ran MiXCR on the PCR reads and lists one entry per CDR3 protein. The profile shows 500,000 to 750,000 distinct CDR3 sequences, about an eighth of them singletons. The sequencing here drew on PBMCs, mostly from graft donor cells, taken 360 days after TCRalphabeta/CD19-depleted stem cell transplant. Every receptor here comes from a male patient aged 10 to 17 who had a stem cell transplant for acute myeloid leukemia, so the T cells may come from the graft donor.

The table lists this clonotype with many counts. The chain links TRBV29-1 to TRBJ1-2; D is undetermined. This CDR3 region has 12 residues. Germline V gene data show CDR1 as SQVTM and CDR2 as ANQGSEA. V lost 3 bases, J lost 4 bases, and 9 bases lay in between. CDR3 amino acids: CSVEHGVYGYTF. The CDR3 DNA follows: TGCAGCGTTGAGCATGGAGTCTATGGCTACACCTTC. Full variable domain (remainder filled in from reference TRBV29-1 and TRBJ1-2): SAVISQKPSRDICQRGTSLTIQCQVDSQVTMMFWYRQQPGQSLTLIATANQGSEATYESGFVIDKFPISRPNLTFSTLTVSNMSPEDSSIYLCSVEHGVYGYTFGSGTRLTVV.

V is TRBV6-2 or TRBV6-3 and J is TRBJ2-1, with 8 nucleotides matching TRBD1. Germline CDR1 is MNHEY and CDR2 is SVGEGT. The CDR3 has 13 amino acids. V was pared by 5 bases and J by 7 bases, with 4 bases of the junction left unmatched. The CDR3 reads CASSRTGRNEQFF. The DNA of the CDR3 is TGTGCCAGCAGTCGGACAGGGAGGAATGAGCAGTTCTTC.

This clonotype came up a few times. V gene TRBV12-3 or TRBV12-4 combines with J gene TRBJ1-2; D gene ambiguous. The CDR3 contains 12 residues. V lost 1 base to trimming and J lost 8 bases, with 8 bases between them. CDR3 coding DNA: TGTGCCAGCAGTTTAGGGGCGCAGGGCTACACCTTC. Translated, it gives CASSLGAQGYTF.

The gene calls are TRBV20-1 and TRBJ2-7; 12 bases agree with TRBD2. V gave up 4 bases and J gave up 6 bases; unmatched junction bases: 16. In germline, CDR1 is DFQATT, CDR2 SNEGSKA (reference sequence). This CDR3 is 17 amino acids long. CDR3 in DNA: TGCAGTGCTACCCCTCCCGGACTAGCGGGACGATTTGCCGAGCAGTACTTC. This sequence encodes CSATPPGLAGRFAEQYF.

This clonotype has a handful of counts. The V gene is TRBV6-2 or TRBV6-3, the J gene TRBJ2-7; unclear D gene. CDR3 length: 16 residues. Trimming removed 0 bases from V and 2 bases from J, with 14 bases in between. The V gene's germline CDR1 is MNHEY and CDR2 SVGEGT. CDR3 DNA: TGTGCCAGCAGTTACTCCTCTTTGCTTATCACCTACGAGCAGTACTTC. Its translation is CASSYSSLLITYEQYF.

This clonotype was observed a handful of times. V gene TRBV6-5 combines with J gene TRBJ2-5; weak D call: TRBD2 (5 bases). The germline V gene encodes CDR1 MNHEY and CDR2 SVGAGI. The V and J ends lost 5 bases and 5 bases respectively, with 12 bases between them. The CDR3 extends over 13 amino acids. CDR3 DNA: TGTGCCAGCAGTAGCCCGGGGTGGGAGACCCAGTACTTC. Amino acids: CASSSPGWETQYF.

This clonotype was counted between two and nine times. Relative to the germline gene, one junction end is altered; a read error may explain this. This rearrangement joins TRBV7-7 to TRBJ2-6; D possibly corresponds to TRBD2 (5 bases). CDR1 SSHAT and CDR2 FNYEAQ come from the germline V gene (reference sequence). CDR3 length equals 19 residues. This CDR3 is CASSLMPTGRASGANVLTF. Written as DNA, the CDR3 is TGTGCTAGCAGCTTAATGCCTACGGGAAGAGCCTCTGGGGCCAACGTCCTGACTTTC. Full variable domain (outside the CDR3, taken from reference TRBV7-7 and TRBJ2-6): GAGVSQSPRYKVTKRGQDVTLRCDPISSHATLYWYQQALGQGPEFLTYFNYEAQPDKSGLPSDRFSAERPEGSISTLTIQRTEQRDSAMYRCASSLMPTGRASGANVLTFGAGSRLTVL.

This clonotype appeared many times. The V and J genes are TRBV28 and TRBJ2-2, with D possibly being TRBD2 (6 bases). Germline loops: CDR1 MDHEN, CDR2 SYDVKM. Deletions cut 5 bases from V and 6 bases from J, with 16 bases between. The CDR3 runs to 15 residues. The CDR3 loop reads CASSSWEAGPGELFF. The CDR3 DNA reads as TGTGCCAGCAGTAGTTGGGAAGCGGGCCCCGGGGAGCTGTTTTTT. The whole variable domain, filled in from reference TRBV28 and TRBJ2-2, reads DVKVTQSSRYLVKRTGEKVFLECVQDMDHENMFWYRQDPGLGLRLIYFSYDVKMKEKGDIPEGYSVSREKKERFSLILESASTNQTSMYLCASSSWEAGPGELFFGEGSRLTVL.

This clonotype was detected a few times. The genes are TRBV20-1 and TRBJ2-1; 9 positions agree with TRBD2. V gave up 3 bases and J gave up 6 bases; unmatched junction bases: 9. Per germline, CDR1 DFQATT and CDR2 SNEGSKA (reference sequence). There are 15 residues in the CDR3. The CDR3 DNA sequence: TGCAGTGCTAGCGCTAGCGGGATGATCGGCAATGAGCAGTTCTTC. This codes for CSASASGMIGNEQFF.

This clonotype showed up many times. The chain recombines TRBV29-1 with TRBJ2-7; 11 nucleotides align to TRBD1. Unmatched junction bases numbered 11, after V lost 4 bases and J lost 6 bases. This CDR3 is built from 15 residues. Germline lookup yields CDR1 SQVTM and CDR2 ANQGSEA. The DNA for the CDR3 is TGCAGCGTTGGAGATTTTGGACAGGGGGCGTCCGAGCAGTACTTC. This translates into CSVGDFGQGASEQYF.

This rearrangement joins TRBV7-9 to TRBJ2-5; D uncertain. The CDR3 loop spans 15 amino acids. Trimming took 3 bases from V and 4 from J, leaving 15 bases between them. The V gene's germline CDR1 is SEHNR and CDR2 FQNEAQ (reference sequence). CDR3 amino acids: CASSFSATLGETQYF. The CDR3 DNA follows: TGTGCCAGCAGCTTTTCGGCTACTCTGGGAGAGACCCAGTACTTC.

This clonotype has more than one count but fewer than ten. The rearrangement joins TRBV5-1 to TRBJ2-7, with a tentative D call TRBD1 (6 bases). Germline CDR1 SGHRS, CDR2 YFSETQ. Trimming pared 0 bases from V and 0 bases from J, leaving 13 bases between. The CDR3 covers 16 residues. The CDR3 DNA is TGCGCCAGCAGCTTGGAGGGGACACGAGCCTCCTACGAGCAGTACTTC. It encodes CASSLEGTRASYEQYF.

This clonotype was seen only a few times. The chain links TRBV14 to TRBJ2-2; TRBD2 might be the D (5 bases). The germline gives CDR1 SGHDN, CDR2 FVKESK. The CDR3 consists of 14 residues. The V and J ends lost 3 bases and 5 bases respectively, with 10 bases between them. The CDR3 DNA is TGTGCCAGCAGCCACGGGGTGGAGACCGGGGAGCTGTTTTTT. It specifies CASSHGVETGELFF.

This chain joins TRBV6-6 and TRBJ1-1; a weak D match, TRBD1 (6 bases). The germline CDR1 and CDR2 sequences are MNHNY and SVGAGI (reference sequence). The CDR3 loop spans 13 amino acids. V was shortened by 7 bases and J by 10 bases, with 19 bases between the two germline ends. Here the CDR3 DNA reads TGTGCCAGCACTCCTAACAGGGAAATCGGAGCTTTCTTT. Amino acids: CASTPNREIGAFF.

This clonotype was found many times. One end of the junction is discordant with germline, which a read error may explain. This chain joins TRBV11-3 and TRBJ2-2; no firm D call. The CDR3 has 14 amino acids. CDR1 SGHNT and CDR2 YENEEA come from the germline V gene. CDR3 sequence: CASSVDPGTGELFF. Written as DNA, the CDR3 is TGTGCCAGCAGCGTAGACCCCGGGACCGGGGAGCTGTTTTTT.

This clonotype was picked up many times. CDR3 in amino acids: CASSQELAAFTDTQYF. CDR3 coding DNA: TGCGCCAGCAGCCAAGAACTAGCGGCTTTCACAGATACGCAGTATTTT. V gene TRBV4-3 combines with J gene TRBJ2-3; 8 nucleotides line up with TRBD2. Looked up from germline, CDR1 is LGHNA and CDR2 is YSLEER. CDR3 length: 16 residues. J was trimmed by 2 bases and V by 0 bases; bases with no gene match: 4.

This clonotype was detected many times. The CDR3: CASSHVSYEQYF. Written as DNA, the CDR3 is TGTGCCAGCAGCCACGTCTCCTACGAGCAGTACTTC. The chain combines TRBV3-1 with TRBJ2-7; no clear D. The CDR3 covers 12 residues. CDR1 and CDR2 (germline): LGHDT, YNNKEL (reference sequence). V lost 3 bases, J lost 0 bases, and 3 bases lay in between.